A selection of T cell receptor beta chains follows, all from one sample in a study of shared clonotypes between healthy human individuals. Sequenced by immunoSEQ multiplex PCR; TCRdb stores in-frame clones only, minus some. Of roughly 2,300,000 clones listed, around 90% are singletons. Sequencing was done on a sample of naive CD4+ T cells from PBMCs. Receptor source: a young man in good health. Some clones in this sample may be carry-over from other donors' samples. Both conserved end residues are part of each CDR3. A D gene is named only where the DNA matches it firmly. Clone size is not always given. Where it is, it says once, few, many or a class for expanded clones.

d_gene: -; v_gene: TRBV7-9; abundance: few; j_gene: TRBJ1-1; CDR3nt: TGTGCCAGCAGCTTAGGGGGGATCGCGAACACTGAAGCTTTCTTT; CDR3aa: CASSLGGIANTEAFF
d_gene: -; v_gene: TRBV5-1; abundance: few; j_gene: TRBJ1-4; CDR3nt: TGCGCCAGCAGCTTACAGGGTCCTAATGAAAAACTGTTTTTT; CDR3aa: CASSLQGPNEKLFF
d_gene: -; v_gene: TRBV28; abundance: -; j_gene: TRBJ1-2; CDR3nt: TGTGCCAGCACCGGCCAACCAAAGGGGATCTATGGCTACACCTTC; CDR3aa: CASTGQPKGIYGYTF
d_gene: TRBD1; v_gene: TRBV4-1; abundance: -; j_gene: TRBJ1-1; CDR3nt: TGCGCCAGCAGCCAAGTAGGGGACAGGGAAGCTTTCTTT; CDR3aa: CASSQVGDREAFF
d_gene: -; v_gene: TRBV7-2; abundance: -; j_gene: TRBJ2-7; CDR3nt: TGTGCCAGCAGCCCACAGGGCGGCACCTACGAGCAGTACTTC; CDR3aa: CASSPQGGTYEQYF
d_gene: -; v_gene: TRBV5-1; abundance: -; j_gene: TRBJ2-2; CDR3nt: TGCGCCAGCGCCCTTAAAGGGGCGAACACCGGGGAGCTGTTTTTT; CDR3aa: CASALKGANTGELFF
d_gene: TRBD2; v_gene: TRBV7-9; abundance: -; j_gene: TRBJ2-5; CDR3nt: TGTGCCAGCAGCCTCGGCCGGACTAGCGGGGAAGAGACCCAGTACTTC; CDR3aa: CASSLGRTSGEETQYF
d_gene: TRBD2; v_gene: TRBV28; abundance: -; j_gene: TRBJ2-1; CDR3nt: TGTGCCAGCAGTCCCTCGAGGCTAGCGGGTAGCTCCTACAATGAGCAGTTCTTC; CDR3aa: CASSPSRLAGSSYNEQFF
d_gene: -; v_gene: TRBV5-4; abundance: once; j_gene: TRBJ1-2; CDR3nt: TGTGCCAGCAGCCGAACAGAGCAACTTTCCTATGGCTACACCTTC; CDR3aa: CASSRTEQLSYGYTF
d_gene: -; v_gene: TRBV2; abundance: once; j_gene: TRBJ2-1; CDR3nt: TGTGCCAGCAGTGCCGACAGGTACTACAATGAGCAGTTCTTC; CDR3aa: CASSADRYYNEQFF
d_gene: -; v_gene: TRBV6-1; abundance: -; j_gene: TRBJ1-3; CDR3nt: TGTGCCAGCAGTGAAGGAGGAGGAACCCTAAACACCATATATTTT; CDR3aa: CASSEGGGTLNTIYF
d_gene: -; v_gene: TRBV7-7; abundance: -; j_gene: TRBJ2-5; CDR3nt: TGTGCCAGCAGCTTAGGGGGGAGGTCGGGAGAGACCCAGTACTTC; CDR3aa: CASSLGGRSGETQYF
d_gene: TRBD1; v_gene: TRBV14; abundance: -; j_gene: TRBJ1-1; CDR3nt: TGTGCCAGCAGCCCACAGAAAGGGGGCAGCCTGAACACTGAAGCTTTCTTT; CDR3aa: CASSPQKGGSLNTEAFF
d_gene: TRBD2; v_gene: TRBV15; abundance: -; j_gene: TRBJ2-7; CDR3nt: TGTGCCACCAGCAGACTTCTAGCGGAGCCCTACGAGCAGTACTTC; CDR3aa: CATSRLLAEPYEQYF
d_gene: -; v_gene: TRBV18; abundance: -; j_gene: TRBJ1-5; CDR3nt: TGTGCCAGCTCACCACGGGGTTTGGGGGATCAGCCCCAGCATTTT; CDR3aa: CASSPRGLGDQPQHF
d_gene: -; v_gene: TRBV19; abundance: -; j_gene: TRBJ2-3; CDR3nt: TGTGCCAGTAGTATCGCTAGGGCAGATACGCAGTATTTT; CDR3aa: CASSIARADTQYF
d_gene: -; v_gene: TRBV28; abundance: -; j_gene: TRBJ2-1; CDR3nt: TGTGCCAGCAGTCCGGGGGCGGCTAGGGGAGTCTCCAATGAGCAGTTCTTC; CDR3aa: CASSPGAARGVSNEQFF
d_gene: TRBD1; v_gene: TRBV11-1; abundance: -; j_gene: TRBJ2-3; CDR3nt: TGTGCCAGCAGCCCCGACAGGGGGGTAACGGATACGCAGTATTTT; CDR3aa: CASSPDRGVTDTQYF
d_gene: -; v_gene: TRBV6-6; abundance: -; j_gene: TRBJ1-5; CDR3nt: TGTGCCAGCAGTACACCACGCAGGGGCGTGAATCAGCCCCAGCATTTT; CDR3aa: CASSTPRRGVNQPQHF
d_gene: TRBD2; v_gene: TRBV7-7; abundance: -; j_gene: TRBJ2-1; CDR3nt: TGTGCCAGCAGCTTTAGGCTAGCGGGAACCTACAATGAGCAGTTCTTC; CDR3aa: CASSFRLAGTYNEQFF
d_gene: -; v_gene: TRBV7-9; abundance: once; j_gene: TRBJ2-7; CDR3nt: TGTGCCAGCAGCTTAGGAAGCGGGACAGTGAGCGAGCAGTACTTC; CDR3aa: CASSLGSGTVSEQYF
d_gene: TRBD2; v_gene: TRBV15; abundance: -; j_gene: TRBJ2-2; CDR3nt: TGTGCCACCAGTGGGGAGGTAGCGGGACTTTTTTCCGGGGAGCTGTTTTTT; CDR3aa: CATSGEVAGLFSGELFF
d_gene: TRBD2; v_gene: TRBV4-1; abundance: -; j_gene: TRBJ2-3; CDR3nt: TGCGCCAGCAGCCTTACGGGGGGGTTTTACGGGGATACGCAGTATTTT; CDR3aa: CASSLTGGFYGDTQYF
d_gene: -; v_gene: TRBV28; abundance: -; j_gene: TRBJ2-1; CDR3nt: TGTGCCAGCAGTTTAGTCGGACTATACAATGAGCAGTTCTTC; CDR3aa: CASSLVGLYNEQFF
d_gene: -; v_gene: TRBV11-3; abundance: -; j_gene: TRBJ2-5; CDR3nt: TGTGCCAGCAGCCCCGGCGGGGTAGAGCAAGAGACCCAGTACTTC; CDR3aa: CASSPGGVEQETQYF
d_gene: TRBD2; v_gene: TRBV29-1; abundance: -; j_gene: TRBJ2-5; CDR3nt: TGCAGCGTCGACAAGGGACTAGCGGAGACCCAGTACTTC; CDR3aa: CSVDKGLAETQYF
d_gene: -; v_gene: TRBV7-9; abundance: -; j_gene: TRBJ1-1; CDR3nt: TGTGCCAGCAGCCGTCTGGGAGTGAACACTGAAGCTTTCTTT; CDR3aa: CASSRLGVNTEAFF
d_gene: -; v_gene: TRBV7-9; abundance: -; j_gene: TRBJ2-2; CDR3nt: TGTGCCAGCAGCTTCGCTCGCGATTACACCGGGGAGCTGTTTTTT; CDR3aa: CASSFARDYTGELFF
d_gene: -; v_gene: TRBV28; abundance: -; j_gene: TRBJ2-7; CDR3nt: TGTGCCAGCAGTACGGGGGTTCCCTACGAGCAGTACTTC; CDR3aa: CASSTGVPYEQYF
d_gene: -; v_gene: TRBV9; abundance: once; j_gene: TRBJ1-5; CDR3nt: TGTGCCAGCAGCGTAGGTCGGGACAGCAATCAGCCCCAGCATTTT; CDR3aa: CASSVGRDSNQPQHF
d_gene: TRBD2; v_gene: TRBV9; abundance: -; j_gene: TRBJ2-7; CDR3nt: TGTGCCAGCAGCGCGAGACTAGCGGGCCACGAGCAGTACTTC; CDR3aa: CASSARLAGHEQYF
d_gene: -; v_gene: TRBV9; abundance: -; j_gene: TRBJ2-3; CDR3nt: TGTGCCAGCAGCGTCCGACAGCAGGTCGGAGATACGCAGTATTTT; CDR3aa: CASSVRQQVGDTQYF
d_gene: -; v_gene: TRBV10-3; abundance: -; j_gene: TRBJ1-5; CDR3nt: TGTGCCACCTCGGACAGTCCTAATAGCAATCAGCCCCAGCATTTT; CDR3aa: CATSDSPNSNQPQHF
d_gene: -; v_gene: TRBV14; abundance: once; j_gene: TRBJ1-5; CDR3nt: TGTGCCAGCAGCCAAGATTTTGGGCGACAGACCCCCAATCAGCCCCAGCATTTT; CDR3aa: CASSQDFGRQTPNQPQHF
d_gene: TRBD2; v_gene: TRBV4-3; abundance: -; j_gene: TRBJ2-2; CDR3nt: TGCGCCAGCAGCCAAGACGTGGGAGGGCCGGGGAACACCGGGGAGCTGTTTTTT; CDR3aa: CASSQDVGGPGNTGELFF
d_gene: -; v_gene: TRBV18; abundance: -; j_gene: TRBJ1-5; CDR3nt: TGTGCCAGCTCACCCTGGGACACTTATCAGCCCCAGCATTTT; CDR3aa: CASSPWDTYQPQHF
d_gene: -; v_gene: TRBV6-1; abundance: -; j_gene: TRBJ2-4; CDR3nt: TGTGCCAGCAGTGAATTTTCACTAGCCAAAAACATTCAGTACTTC; CDR3aa: CASSEFSLAKNIQYF
d_gene: TRBD1; v_gene: TRBV5-1; abundance: -; j_gene: TRBJ2-7; CDR3nt: TGCGCCAGCAGCCCAGACAGGGGACACGAGCAGTACTTC; CDR3aa: CASSPDRGHEQYF
d_gene: -; v_gene: TRBV7-8; abundance: -; j_gene: TRBJ2-5; CDR3nt: TGTGCCAGCAGCACCCAACATTCCGGGGCCGGGGGAGAGACCCAGTACTTC; CDR3aa: CASSTQHSGAGGETQYF
d_gene: -; v_gene: TRBV7-3; abundance: -; j_gene: TRBJ2-2; CDR3nt: TGTGCCAGCAGCTTAGCGGCACCCGGGGAGCTGTTTTTT; CDR3aa: CASSLAAPGELFF
d_gene: -; v_gene: TRBV14; abundance: -; j_gene: TRBJ1-3; CDR3nt: TGTGCCAGCAGCCAAGATTTCGGAAACACCATATATTTT; CDR3aa: CASSQDFGNTIYF
d_gene: -; v_gene: TRBV9; abundance: -; j_gene: TRBJ2-5; CDR3nt: TGTGCCAGCAGCGTAGACACCGCCCAAGAGACCCAGTACTTC; CDR3aa: CASSVDTAQETQYF
d_gene: -; v_gene: TRBV5-1; abundance: once; j_gene: TRBJ2-5; CDR3nt: TGCGCCAGCAGCCCAGGAGAGGGGGAGACCCAGTACTTC; CDR3aa: CASSPGEGETQYF
d_gene: TRBD1; v_gene: TRBV6-5; abundance: -; j_gene: TRBJ2-7; CDR3nt: TGTGCCAGCAGTATGCAGGGGGCGCGGGGCGAGCAGTACTTC; CDR3aa: CASSMQGARGEQYF
d_gene: TRBD2; v_gene: TRBV30; abundance: -; j_gene: TRBJ2-7; CDR3nt: TGTGCCTGGAGTCTGGGACTAGCGGGAGTCGAGCAGTACTTC; CDR3aa: CAWSLGLAGVEQYF
d_gene: -; v_gene: TRBV27; abundance: -; j_gene: TRBJ1-5; CDR3nt: TGTGCCAGCAGTTTGTCGGGGAGTAATCAGCCCCAGCATTTT; CDR3aa: CASSLSGSNQPQHF
d_gene: TRBD1; v_gene: TRBV5-1; abundance: once; j_gene: TRBJ2-7; CDR3nt: TGCGCCAGCAGCCCGTCCCCCACAGGGGGCGGCTCCTACGAGCAGTACTTC; CDR3aa: CASSPSPTGGGSYEQYF
d_gene: -; v_gene: TRBV4-2; abundance: -; j_gene: TRBJ1-2; CDR3nt: TGTGCCAGCAGCCAAGATTGGGAGTTAGATGGCTACACCTTC; CDR3aa: CASSQDWELDGYTF
d_gene: -; v_gene: TRBV28; abundance: once; j_gene: TRBJ1-2; CDR3nt: TGTGCCAGCACCACCGGTGGAGGGCATAACTACACCTTC; CDR3aa: CASTTGGGHNYTF
d_gene: -; v_gene: TRBV2; abundance: -; j_gene: TRBJ1-5; CDR3nt: TGTGCCAGCAGGAGTATCCGGGATCAGCCCCAGCATTTT; CDR3aa: CASRSIRDQPQHF
d_gene: TRBD2; v_gene: TRBV11-2; abundance: -; j_gene: TRBJ2-3; CDR3nt: TGTGCCAGCAGCTCGAGCGGGGCCACAGATACGCAGTATTTT; CDR3aa: CASSSSGATDTQYF
d_gene: TRBD1; v_gene: TRBV6-6; abundance: once; j_gene: TRBJ2-7; CDR3nt: TGTGCCAGCAGTTACCCTCCGGGACAGGGGGCACACGAGCAGTACTTC; CDR3aa: CASSYPPGQGAHEQYF
d_gene: TRBD1; v_gene: TRBV2; abundance: once; j_gene: TRBJ2-7; CDR3nt: TGTGCCAGCAGCGACCAGGGACAGGGGTACGAGCAGTACTTC; CDR3aa: CASSDQGQGYEQYF
d_gene: -; v_gene: TRBV5-4; abundance: -; j_gene: TRBJ2-7; CDR3nt: TGTGCCAGCAGCTTGCCGACGGGCACCTACGAGCAGTACTTC; CDR3aa: CASSLPTGTYEQYF